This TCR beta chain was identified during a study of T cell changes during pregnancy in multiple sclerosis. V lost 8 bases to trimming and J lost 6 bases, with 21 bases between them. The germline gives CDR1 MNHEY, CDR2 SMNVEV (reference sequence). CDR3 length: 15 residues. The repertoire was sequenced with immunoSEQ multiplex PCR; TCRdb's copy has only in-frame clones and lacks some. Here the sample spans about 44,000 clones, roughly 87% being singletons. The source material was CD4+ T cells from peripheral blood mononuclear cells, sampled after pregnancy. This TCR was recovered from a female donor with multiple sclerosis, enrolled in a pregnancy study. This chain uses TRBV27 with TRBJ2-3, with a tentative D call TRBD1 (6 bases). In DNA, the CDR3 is TGTGCCAGCGGGAAGGGACAAACCGGCGATGATACGCAGTATTTT. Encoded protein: CASGKGQTGDDTQYF.